The sequence of this T cell receptor (beta chain) was determined in a study of vaccination effects on CD4 cells after COVID-19. Study in general: Using viral peptide pools, the ViraFEST assay grew out antigen-specific CD4+ T cells prior to sequencing. General observations from the study: Cross-reaction with common cold coronaviruses was seen in only 1 of 255 vaccine-induced clones from healthy vaccinees.

Sequencing was performed with immunoSEQ multiplex PCR; in TCRdb, only in-frame clones are kept and a portion is missing. The table has about 50,000 clones, about 74% seen once. Cultured cells yielded isolated CD4+ T cells after less than 11 days. Half-medium changes using IL-2 medium occurred on days 3 and 7. In regard to this clone: The antigen is unknown.

The V and J ends lost 3 bases and 9 bases respectively, with 12 bases between them. The CDR3 contains 13 residues. The germline V gene encodes CDR1 DFQATT and CDR2 SNEGSKA (reference sequence). The rearrangement joins TRBV20-1 to TRBJ1-6; D unresolved. The sample here was CD4+ T cells from PBMCs cultured without peptide, taken before COVID-19 vaccination. The origin of this receptor is a human donor who received a COVID-19 vaccine. The CDR3 DNA sequence: TGCAGTGCTAGTCCCGAGACGGGTTCACCCCTCCACTTT. Its translation: CSASPETGSPLHF.